This T cell receptor (beta chain) was recorded in a study of blood T cell repertoires in COVID-19. How the authors handled the data: Estimates of nucleated cell counts were drawn from the amplification of reference gene primers. Measured with immunoSEQ multiplex PCR; TCRdb has only the in-frame clones, and not every one. V, J and clone size derive from that table, while D and trimming were established from the DNA sequence. The data contain about 75,000 clones, roughly 78% of them singletons. CDR3 length equals 16 residues. The germline CDR1 and CDR2 sequences are MNHEY and SVGAGI. Between the trimmed V and J ends, which lost 0 bases and 7 bases, there was a span of 13 bases.

The specimen sequenced was peripheral blood. The chain carries TRBV6-5 and TRBJ1-6; D unresolved. This receptor was taken from a woman older than 75 with active or convalescent COVID-19. The CDR3 DNA sequence: TGTGCCAGCAGTTACTCGGGCGGGAGGGTAAATTCACCCCTCCACTTT. It specifies CASSYSGGRVNSPLHF.